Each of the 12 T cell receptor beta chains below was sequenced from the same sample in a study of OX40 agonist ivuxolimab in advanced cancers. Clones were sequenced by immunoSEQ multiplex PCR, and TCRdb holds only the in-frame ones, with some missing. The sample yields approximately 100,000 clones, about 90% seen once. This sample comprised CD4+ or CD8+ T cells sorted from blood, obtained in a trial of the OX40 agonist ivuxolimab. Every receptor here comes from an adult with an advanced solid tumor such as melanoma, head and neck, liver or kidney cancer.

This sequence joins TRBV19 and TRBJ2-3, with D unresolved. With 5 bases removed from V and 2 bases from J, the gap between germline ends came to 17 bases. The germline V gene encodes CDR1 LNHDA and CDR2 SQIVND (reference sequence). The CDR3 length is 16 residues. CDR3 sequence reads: CASSPLPGYPTDTQYF. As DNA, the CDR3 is TGTGCCAGTAGTCCCCTACCGGGTTATCCCACAGATACGCAGTATTTT.

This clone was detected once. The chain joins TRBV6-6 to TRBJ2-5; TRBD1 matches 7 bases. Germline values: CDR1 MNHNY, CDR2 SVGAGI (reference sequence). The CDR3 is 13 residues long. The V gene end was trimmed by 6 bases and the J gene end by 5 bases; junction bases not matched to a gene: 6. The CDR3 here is CASRQGIRETQYF. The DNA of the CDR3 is TGTGCCAGCAGACAGGGGATACGGGAGACCCAGTACTTC.

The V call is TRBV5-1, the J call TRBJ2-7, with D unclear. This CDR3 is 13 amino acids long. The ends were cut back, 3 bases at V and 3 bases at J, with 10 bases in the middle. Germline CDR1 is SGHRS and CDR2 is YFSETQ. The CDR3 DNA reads TGCGCCAGCAGCTGGAAACAACTCTACGAGCAGTACTTC. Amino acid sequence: CASSWKQLYEQYF.

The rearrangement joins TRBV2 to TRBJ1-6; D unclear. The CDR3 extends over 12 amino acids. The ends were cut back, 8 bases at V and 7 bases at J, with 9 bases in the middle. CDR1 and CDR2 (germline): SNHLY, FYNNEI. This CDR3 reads CASQLGNSPLHF. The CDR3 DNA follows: TGTGCCAGCCAGCTTGGGAATTCACCCCTCCACTTT.

The CDR3 coding sequence is TGTGCCAGCAGCTTGGCATCCTCCCAGTATTTT. Translating gives CASSLASSQYF. The chain links TRBV5-6 to TRBJ2-3; D not certain. The V end was cut by 0 bases, the J end by 12 bases, with 8 bases between. The CDR3 runs to 11 residues. Per the germline V gene, CDR1 is SGHDT and CDR2 is YYEEEE.

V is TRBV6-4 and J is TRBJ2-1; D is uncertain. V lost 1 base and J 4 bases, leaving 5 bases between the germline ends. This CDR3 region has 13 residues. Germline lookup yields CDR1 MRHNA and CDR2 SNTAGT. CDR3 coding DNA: TGTGCCAGCAGTGACTACCCTTACAATGAGCAGTTCTTC. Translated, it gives CASSDYPYNEQFF.

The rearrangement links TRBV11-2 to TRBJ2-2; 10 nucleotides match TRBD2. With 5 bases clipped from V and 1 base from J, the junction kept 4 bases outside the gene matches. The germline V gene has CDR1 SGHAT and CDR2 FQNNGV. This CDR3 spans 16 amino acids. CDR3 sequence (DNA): TGTGCCAGCAGCCCAATAGCGGGGGGGAACACCGGGGAGCTGTTTTTT. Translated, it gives CASSPIAGGNTGELFF.

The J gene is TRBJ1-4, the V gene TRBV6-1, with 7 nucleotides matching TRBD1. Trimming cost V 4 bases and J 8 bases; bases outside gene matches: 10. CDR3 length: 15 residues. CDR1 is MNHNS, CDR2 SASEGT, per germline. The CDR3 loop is CASSGGGTAEEKLFF. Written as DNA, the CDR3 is TGTGCCAGCAGTGGGGGGGGGACAGCGGAAGAAAAACTGTTTTTT.

Written as DNA, the CDR3 is TGTGCCAGCAGTGGCCAGCCGGCAACCTACGAGCAGTACTTC. This sequence encodes CASSGQPATYEQYF. This rearrangement joins TRBV28 to TRBJ2-7; D call uncertain. The CDR3 sequence is 14 residues long. Trimming took 5 bases from V and 2 from J, leaving 13 bases between them. Germline loops: CDR1 MDHEN, CDR2 SYDVKM. The full variable domain, rest sourced from reference TRBV28 and TRBJ2-7, is DVKVTQSSRYLVKRTGEKVFLECVQDMDHENMFWYRQDPGLGLRLIYFSYDVKMKEKGDIPEGYSVSREKKERFSLILESASTNQTSMYLCASSGQPATYEQYFGPGTRLTVT.

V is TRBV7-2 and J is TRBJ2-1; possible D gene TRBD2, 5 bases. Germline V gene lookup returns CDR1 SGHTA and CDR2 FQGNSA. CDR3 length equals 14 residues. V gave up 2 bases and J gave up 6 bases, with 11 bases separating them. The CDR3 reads CASSLSLASNEQFF. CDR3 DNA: TGTGCCAGCAGCTTAAGTCTAGCCTCCAATGAGCAGTTCTTC.

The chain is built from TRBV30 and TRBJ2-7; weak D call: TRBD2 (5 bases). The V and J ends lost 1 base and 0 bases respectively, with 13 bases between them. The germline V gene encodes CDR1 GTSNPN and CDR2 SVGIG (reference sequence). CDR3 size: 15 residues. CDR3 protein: CAWSGGAVSSYEQYF. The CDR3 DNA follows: TGTGCCTGGAGTGGGGGAGCGGTTAGCTCCTACGAGCAGTACTTC.

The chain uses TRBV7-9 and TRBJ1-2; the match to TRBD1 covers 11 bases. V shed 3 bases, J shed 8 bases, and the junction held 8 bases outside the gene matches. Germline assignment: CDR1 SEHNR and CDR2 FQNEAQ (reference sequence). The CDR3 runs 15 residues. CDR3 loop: CASSLLGQGAEGYTF. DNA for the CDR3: TGTGCCAGCAGCTTGCTTGGACAGGGGGCAGAGGGCTACACCTTC.